The rows below give T cell receptor beta chains drawn from one sample of a study of cytomegalovirus exposure and HLA in healthy donors. Repertoires were generated with immunoSEQ multiplex PCR, while TCRdb's copy carries only in-frame clones and drops some. The profile shows 90,000 to 110,000 clones, approximately 91% of them singletons. The specimen sequenced was PBMCs. Receptors were obtained from a woman in her late teens or twenties in good health and CMV-seronegative. Both conserved end residues are part of each CDR3. Each record gives: J gene, V gene, clone size, D gene, CDR3 protein, CDR3 DNA. The D gene is left open where the match is weak. Part of the rows lack a size; the others show once, few, many or a class for expanded clones.

TRBJ2-1	TRBV2	NA	NA	CASSDLLPSSNEQFF	TGTGCCAGCAGTGACCTGCTACCTAGCAGCAATGAGCAGTTCTTC
TRBJ2-7	TRBV7-3	NA	NA	CASSFGNAEAEQYF	TGTGCCAGCAGCTTCGGGAACGCGGAGGCCGAGCAGTACTTC
TRBJ1-4	TRBV6-5	NA	NA	CASRRSGSEKLFF	TGTGCCAGCAGGCGGAGTGGGAGCGAAAAACTGTTTTTT
TRBJ1-5	TRBV28	NA	NA	CASSLFSPRLSNQPQHF	TGTGCCAGCAGTTTATTTTCCCCCCGACTGAGCAATCAGCCCCAGCATTTT
TRBJ1-6	TRBV9	NA	NA	CASSVETKNSPLHF	TGTGCCAGCAGCGTAGAAACAAAAAATTCACCCCTCCACTTT
TRBJ2-1	TRBV5-4	NA	NA	CASSLRGSFDNEQFF	TGTGCCAGCAGCTTGCGAGGGAGCTTCGACAATGAGCAGTTCTTC
TRBJ1-5	TRBV19	NA	TRBD1	CASRTGGLQPQHF	TGTGCCAGTAGGACAGGGGGTTTGCAGCCCCAGCATTTT
TRBJ1-5	TRBV2	once	NA	CASRSDFVGQPQHF	TGTGCCAGCAGATCGGACTTTGTCGGTCAGCCCCAGCATTTT
TRBJ2-7	TRBV28	NA	TRBD2	CAWGTSGRFYEQYF	TGTGCCTGGGGGACTAGCGGGAGGTTCTACGAGCAGTACTTC
TRBJ1-5	TRBV6-4	NA	NA	CASRGHMVWQPQHF	TGTGCCAGCAGGGGACACATGGTATGGCAGCCCCAGCATTTT
TRBJ1-5	TRBV27	NA	TRBD1	CASSLSGGSQPQHF	TGTGCCAGCAGTTTGTCAGGGGGTAGTCAGCCCCAGCATTTT
TRBJ2-7	TRBV27	NA	TRBD1	CASRPWLGTGEGEQYF	TGTGCCAGCAGGCCATGGTTGGGGACAGGGGAGGGCGAGCAGTACTTC
TRBJ1-2	TRBV10-2	NA	NA	CASRKDWGGQYENYGYTF	TGCGCCAGCAGAAAAGATTGGGGTGGACAGTATGAAAACTATGGCTACACCTTC
TRBJ2-3	TRBV6-4	NA	NA	CASSRTGTDTQYF	TGTGCCAGCAGTCGGACAGGCACAGATACGCAGTATTTT
TRBJ2-2	TRBV11-2	NA	TRBD2	CASNPGRGGNTGELFF	TGTGCCAGCAACCCTGGCCGCGGGGGAAACACCGGGGAGCTGTTTTTT
TRBJ2-5	TRBV27	NA	NA	CASSLVGIRETQYF	TGTGCCAGCAGTTTAGTCGGGATTCGAGAGACCCAGTACTTC
TRBJ1-6	TRBV7-8	NA	NA	CASSLGVRRAITLHF	TGTGCCAGCAGCTTAGGTGTTCGGAGGGCCATAACCCTCCACTTT
TRBJ2-3	TRBV5-4	NA	TRBD2	CASSLAGGTPLGGDTQYF	TGTGCCAGCAGCTTGGCCGGGGGGACTCCCCTGGGAGGGGATACGCAGTATTTT
TRBJ1-1	TRBV6-5	NA	NA	CASSGTGVENTEAFF	TGTGCCAGCAGTGGGACGGGGGTTGAGAACACTGAAGCTTTCTTT
TRBJ2-3	TRBV7-2	NA	TRBD1	CASSFGTGGDTQYF	TGTGCCAGCAGCTTCGGAACAGGGGGAGATACGCAGTATTTT
TRBJ1-2	TRBV9	NA	NA	CASSVVGGDDGYTF	TGTGCCAGCAGCGTAGTTGGGGGCGACGATGGCTACACCTTC
TRBJ1-2	TRBV11-2	once	NA	CASSPQDSHGYTF	TGTGCCAGCAGCCCCCAAGACAGCCATGGCTACACCTTC
TRBJ2-2	TRBV23-1	NA	NA	CASRRCSEVDWELFF	TGCGCCAGCAGACGATGTTCTGAGGTGGACTGGGAGCTGTTTTTT
TRBJ2-2	TRBV9	NA	NA	CASSVDVRGELFF	TGTGCCAGCAGCGTAGATGTCCGTGGGGAGCTGTTTTTT
TRBJ2-1	TRBV27	NA	NA	CASSLTYPIGSNEQFF	TGTGCCAGCAGTTTAACCTACCCTATCGGGTCCAATGAGCAGTTCTTC
TRBJ1-6	TRBV5-1	NA	TRBD1	CASSLGTTGERSPLHF	TGCGCCAGCAGCTTGGGGACGACAGGGGAACGTTCACCCCTCCACTTT
TRBJ2-7	TRBV6-5	once	NA	CASSYSITGGEQYF	TGTGCCAGCAGTTACTCTATAACCGGGGGCGAGCAGTACTTC
TRBJ1-1	TRBV4-3	NA	TRBD1	CASSQRQGSTEAFF	TGCGCCAGCAGCCAGAGACAGGGAAGCACTGAAGCTTTCTTT
TRBJ2-7	TRBV5-4	NA	TRBD2	CASAPGTSGPYEQYF	TGTGCCAGCGCGCCTGGGACTAGCGGGCCCTACGAGCAGTACTTC
TRBJ1-6	TRBV10-1	few	NA	CASSETGSNSPLHF	TGCGCCAGCAGTGAGACAGGGTCCAATTCACCCCTCCACTTT
TRBJ2-1	TRBV5-5	NA	TRBD2	CASSLLTFSGIDNEQFF	TGTGCCAGCAGCTTGCTTACGTTTAGCGGGATTGACAATGAGCAGTTCTTC
TRBJ2-2	TRBV5-1	NA	NA	CASSFVPQSGELFF	TGCGCCAGCAGCTTTGTCCCTCAGTCCGGGGAGCTGTTTTTT
TRBJ1-1	TRBV28	NA	TRBD1	CASSSNRGDTEAFF	TGTGCCAGCAGTTCCAACAGGGGAGACACTGAAGCTTTCTTT
TRBJ2-1	TRBV6-1	NA	TRBD1	CASSVSQGAYNEQFF	TGTGCCAGCAGTGTTTCGCAGGGGGCCTACAATGAGCAGTTCTTC
TRBJ1-5	TRBV28	NA	TRBD1	CASSLLWDRGSNSNQPQHF	TGTGCCAGCAGTTTATTATGGGACAGGGGTTCCAATAGCAATCAGCCCCAGCATTTT
TRBJ2-3	TRBV19	NA	TRBD2	CASSLRLAGVADTQYF	TGTGCCAGTAGTCTTCGACTAGCGGGAGTGGCAGATACGCAGTATTTT
TRBJ1-4	TRBV5-3	NA	NA	CARSRDRLSEKLFF	TGTGCCAGAAGCCGAGACAGGCTCTCTGAAAAACTGTTTTTT
TRBJ1-1	TRBV19	NA	NA	CASSIGEGLNTEAFF	TGTGCCAGTAGTATCGGGGAGGGGTTGAACACTGAAGCTTTCTTT
TRBJ2-2	TRBV6-5	NA	TRBD1	CASGLGQGSTGELFF	TGTGCCAGCGGCCTAGGACAGGGGAGCACCGGGGAGCTGTTTTTT
TRBJ2-3	TRBV11-3	NA	NA	CASSFGDTQYF	TGTGCCAGCAGCTTCGGAGATACGCAGTATTTT
TRBJ2-7	TRBV6-5	many	TRBD1	CASNRDRGREREYF	TGTGCCAGCAACCGGGACAGGGGGCGAGAGAGGGAGTACTTC
TRBJ1-3	TRBV25-1	NA	TRBD1	CASTSDRGKNTIYF	TGTGCCAGCACTTCGGACAGGGGGAAAAACACCATATATTTT
TRBJ1-4	TRBV29-1	NA	TRBD1	CSVATGFNEKLFF	TGCAGCGTCGCGACAGGGTTTAATGAAAAACTGTTTTTT
TRBJ2-7	TRBV28	NA	TRBD2	CASRSAGTSGYEQYF	TGTGCCAGCAGATCCGCCGGGACTAGTGGTTACGAGCAGTACTTC
TRBJ1-2	TRBV9	few	NA	CASSATGNGYTF	TGTGCCAGCAGCGCCACAGGGAATGGCTACACCTTC